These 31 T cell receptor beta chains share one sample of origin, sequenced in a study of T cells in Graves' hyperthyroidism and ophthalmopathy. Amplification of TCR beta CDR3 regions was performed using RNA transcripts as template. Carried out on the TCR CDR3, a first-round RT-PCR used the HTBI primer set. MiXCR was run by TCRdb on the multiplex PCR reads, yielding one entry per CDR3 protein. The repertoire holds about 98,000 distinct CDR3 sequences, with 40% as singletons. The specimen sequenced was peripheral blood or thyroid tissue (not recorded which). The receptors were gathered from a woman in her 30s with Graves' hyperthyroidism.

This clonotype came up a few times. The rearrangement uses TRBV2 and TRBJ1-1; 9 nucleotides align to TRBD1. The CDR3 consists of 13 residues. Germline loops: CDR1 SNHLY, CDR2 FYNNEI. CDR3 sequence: CATRLGQGAEAFF. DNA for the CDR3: TGTGCTACCCGCCTGGGACAGGGCGCTGAAGCTTTCTTT. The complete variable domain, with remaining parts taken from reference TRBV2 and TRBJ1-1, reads EPEVTQTPSHQVTQMGQEVILRCVPISNHLYFYWYRQILGQKVEFLVSFYNNEISEKSEIFDDQFSVERPDGSNFTLKIRSTKLEDSAMYFCATRLGQGAEAFFGQGTRLTVV.

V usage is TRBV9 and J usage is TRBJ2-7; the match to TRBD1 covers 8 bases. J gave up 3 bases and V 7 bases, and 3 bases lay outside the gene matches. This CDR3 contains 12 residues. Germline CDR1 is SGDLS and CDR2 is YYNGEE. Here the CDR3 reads CASAGQVYEQYF. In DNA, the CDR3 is TGTGCCAGCGCGGGACAGGTCTACGAGCAGTACTTC.

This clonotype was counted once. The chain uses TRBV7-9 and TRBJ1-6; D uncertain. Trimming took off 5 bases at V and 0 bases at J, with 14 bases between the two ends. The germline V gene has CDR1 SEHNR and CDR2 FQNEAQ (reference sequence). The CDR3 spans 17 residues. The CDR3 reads CASSQDRSSSYNSPLHF. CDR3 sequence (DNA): TGTGCCAGCAGCCAAGATAGGTCAAGCTCCTATAATTCACCCCTCCACTTT.

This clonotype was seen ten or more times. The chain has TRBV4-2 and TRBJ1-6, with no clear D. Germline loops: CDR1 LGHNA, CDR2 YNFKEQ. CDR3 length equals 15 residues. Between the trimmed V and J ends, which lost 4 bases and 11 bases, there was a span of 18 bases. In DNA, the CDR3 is TGTGCCAGCAGCCCCTTGGGCAGGATAGGAACACCCCTCCACTTT. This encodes CASSPLGRIGTPLHF.

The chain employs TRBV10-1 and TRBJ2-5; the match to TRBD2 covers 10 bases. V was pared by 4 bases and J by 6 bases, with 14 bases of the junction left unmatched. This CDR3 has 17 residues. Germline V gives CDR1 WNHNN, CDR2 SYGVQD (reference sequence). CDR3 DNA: TGCGCCAGCAGTGCTAGCAAGCGGGAGGGCCTTGGGCAGACCCAGTACTTC. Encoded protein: CASSASKREGLGQTQYF.

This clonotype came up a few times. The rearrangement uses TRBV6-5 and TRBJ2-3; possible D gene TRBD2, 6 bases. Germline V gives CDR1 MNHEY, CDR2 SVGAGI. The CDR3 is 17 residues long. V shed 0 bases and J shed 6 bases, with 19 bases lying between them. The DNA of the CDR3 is TGTGCCAGCAGTTACTCGTCACCGGGACGGGGGTGGGATACGCAGTATTTT. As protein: CASSYSSPGRGWDTQYF.

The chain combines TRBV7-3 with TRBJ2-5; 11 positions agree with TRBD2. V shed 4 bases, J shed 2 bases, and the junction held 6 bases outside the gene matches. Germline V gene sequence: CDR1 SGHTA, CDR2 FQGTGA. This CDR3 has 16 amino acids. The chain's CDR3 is CASSSGTSGLQETQYF. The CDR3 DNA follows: TGTGCCAGCAGCTCCGGGACTAGCGGATTACAAGAGACCCAGTACTTC.

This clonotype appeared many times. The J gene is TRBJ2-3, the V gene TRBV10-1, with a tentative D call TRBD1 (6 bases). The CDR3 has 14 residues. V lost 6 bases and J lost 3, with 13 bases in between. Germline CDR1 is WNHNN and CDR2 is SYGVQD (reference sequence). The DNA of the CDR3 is TGCGCCAGCAGCAGGGGAACGAGAACAGATACGCAGTATTTT. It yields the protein CASSRGTRTDTQYF.

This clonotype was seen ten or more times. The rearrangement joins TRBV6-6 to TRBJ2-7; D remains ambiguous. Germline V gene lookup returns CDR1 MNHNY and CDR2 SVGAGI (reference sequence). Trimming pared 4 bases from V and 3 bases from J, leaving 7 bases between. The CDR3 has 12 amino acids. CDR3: CASSLFIYEQYF. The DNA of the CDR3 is TGTGCCAGCAGTTTATTCATCTACGAGCAGTACTTC.

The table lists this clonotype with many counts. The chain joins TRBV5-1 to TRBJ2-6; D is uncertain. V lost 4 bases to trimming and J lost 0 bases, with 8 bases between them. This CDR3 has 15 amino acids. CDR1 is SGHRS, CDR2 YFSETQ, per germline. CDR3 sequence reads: CASSPQSSGANVLTF. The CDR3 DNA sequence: TGCGCCAGCAGCCCACAAAGCTCTGGGGCCAACGTCCTGACTTTC.

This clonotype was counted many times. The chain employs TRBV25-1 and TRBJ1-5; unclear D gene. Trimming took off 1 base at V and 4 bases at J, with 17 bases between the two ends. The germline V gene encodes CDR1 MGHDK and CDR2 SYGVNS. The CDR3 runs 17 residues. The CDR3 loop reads CASSELVGRWENQPQHF. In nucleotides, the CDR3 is TGTGCCAGCAGTGAATTGGTAGGGAGGTGGGAAAATCAGCCCCAGCATTTT.

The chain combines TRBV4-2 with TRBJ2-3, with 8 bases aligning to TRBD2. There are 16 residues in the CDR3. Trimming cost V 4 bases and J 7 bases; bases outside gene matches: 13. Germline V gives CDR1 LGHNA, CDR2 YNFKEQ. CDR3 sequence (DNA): TGTGCCAGCAGCCTAGGGACCGGGAGGGCCGCTTATACGCAGTATTTT. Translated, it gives CASSLGTGRAAYTQYF.

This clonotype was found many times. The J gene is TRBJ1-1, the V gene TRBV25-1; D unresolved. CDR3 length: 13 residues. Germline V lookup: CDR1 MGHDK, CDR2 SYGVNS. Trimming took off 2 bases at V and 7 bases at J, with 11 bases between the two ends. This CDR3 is CASSERVQDEAFF. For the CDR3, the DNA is TGTGCCAGCAGTGAACGGGTTCAAGATGAAGCTTTCTTT.

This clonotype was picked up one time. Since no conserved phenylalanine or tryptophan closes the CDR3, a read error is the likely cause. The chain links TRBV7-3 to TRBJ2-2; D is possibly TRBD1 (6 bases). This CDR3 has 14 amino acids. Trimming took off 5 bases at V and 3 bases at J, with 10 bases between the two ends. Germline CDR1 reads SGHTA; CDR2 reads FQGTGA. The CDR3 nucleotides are TGTGCCAGCAGCCCCGGACAGTACACCGGGGAGCTGTTTTCT. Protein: CASSPGQYTGELFS.

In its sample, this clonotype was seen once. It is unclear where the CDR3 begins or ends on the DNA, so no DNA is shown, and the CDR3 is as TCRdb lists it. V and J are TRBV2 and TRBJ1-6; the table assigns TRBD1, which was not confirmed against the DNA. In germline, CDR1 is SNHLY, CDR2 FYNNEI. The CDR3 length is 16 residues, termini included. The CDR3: CACSARPGTGFSPLHF.

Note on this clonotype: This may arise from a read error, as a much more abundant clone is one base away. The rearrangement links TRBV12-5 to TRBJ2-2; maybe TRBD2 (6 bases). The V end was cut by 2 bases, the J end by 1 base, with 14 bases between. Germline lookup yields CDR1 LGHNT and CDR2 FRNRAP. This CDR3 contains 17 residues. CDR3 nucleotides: TGTGCTAGTGGTTTGTCACGGATTAGCGGGAACACCGGGGAGCTGTTTTTT. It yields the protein CASGLSRISGNTGELFF.

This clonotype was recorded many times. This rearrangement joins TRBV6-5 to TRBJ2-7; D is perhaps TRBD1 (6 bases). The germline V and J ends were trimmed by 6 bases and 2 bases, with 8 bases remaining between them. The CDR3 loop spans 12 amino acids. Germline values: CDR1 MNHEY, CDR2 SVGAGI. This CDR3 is CASSSGAYEQYF. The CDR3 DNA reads TGTGCCAGCAGCTCAGGGGCCTACGAGCAGTACTTC.

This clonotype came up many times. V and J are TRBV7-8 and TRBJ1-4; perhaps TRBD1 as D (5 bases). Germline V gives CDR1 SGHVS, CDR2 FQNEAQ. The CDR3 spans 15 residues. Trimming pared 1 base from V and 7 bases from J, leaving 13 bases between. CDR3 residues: CASSLVRGVGEKLFF. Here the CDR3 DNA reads TGTGCCAGCAGCTTAGTGAGGGGAGTGGGTGAAAAACTGTTTTTT.

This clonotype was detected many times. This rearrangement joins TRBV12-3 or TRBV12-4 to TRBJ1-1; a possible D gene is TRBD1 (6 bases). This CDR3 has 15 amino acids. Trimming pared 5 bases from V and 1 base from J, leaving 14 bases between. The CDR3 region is CASSPKTGTNTEAFF. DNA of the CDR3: TGTGCCAGCAGTCCTAAGACAGGAACGAACACTGAAGCTTTCTTT.

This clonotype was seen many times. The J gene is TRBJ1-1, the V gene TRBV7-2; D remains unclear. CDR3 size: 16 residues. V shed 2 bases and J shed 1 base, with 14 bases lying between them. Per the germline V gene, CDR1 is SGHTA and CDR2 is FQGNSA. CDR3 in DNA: TGTGCCAGCAGCTTATCTATATGGGCGGGGAACACTGAAGCTTTCTTT. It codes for CASSLSIWAGNTEAFF.

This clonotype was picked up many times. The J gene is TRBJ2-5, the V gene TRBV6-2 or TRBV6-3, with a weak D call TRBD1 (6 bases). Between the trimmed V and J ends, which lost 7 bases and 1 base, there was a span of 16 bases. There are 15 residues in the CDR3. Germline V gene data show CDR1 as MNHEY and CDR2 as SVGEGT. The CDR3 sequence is CASKRTANLQETQYF. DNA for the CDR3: TGTGCCAGCAAAAGGACAGCTAATCTCCAAGAGACCCAGTACTTC.

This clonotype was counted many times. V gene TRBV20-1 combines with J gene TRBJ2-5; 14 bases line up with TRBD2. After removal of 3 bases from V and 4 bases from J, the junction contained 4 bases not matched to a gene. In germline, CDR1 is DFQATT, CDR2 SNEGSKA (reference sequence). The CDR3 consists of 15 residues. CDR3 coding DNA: TGCAGTGCTAGCAGCGGACTAGCGGGAGGAGAGACCCAGTACTTC. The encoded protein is CSASSGLAGGETQYF.

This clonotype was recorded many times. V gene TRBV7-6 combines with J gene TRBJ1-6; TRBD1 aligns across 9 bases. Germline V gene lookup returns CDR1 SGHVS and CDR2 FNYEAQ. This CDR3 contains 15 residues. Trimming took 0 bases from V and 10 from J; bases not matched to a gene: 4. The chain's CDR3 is CASSLAGQGGSPLHF. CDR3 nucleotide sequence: TGTGCCAGCAGCTTAGCGGGACAGGGCGGATCACCCCTCCACTTT. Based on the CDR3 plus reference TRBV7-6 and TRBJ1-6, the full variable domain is GAGVSQSPRYKVTKRGQDVALRCDPISGHVSLYWYRQALGQGPEFLTYFNYEAQQDKSGLPNDRFSAERPEGSISTLTIQRTEQRDSAMYRCASSLAGQGGSPLHFGNGTRLTVT.

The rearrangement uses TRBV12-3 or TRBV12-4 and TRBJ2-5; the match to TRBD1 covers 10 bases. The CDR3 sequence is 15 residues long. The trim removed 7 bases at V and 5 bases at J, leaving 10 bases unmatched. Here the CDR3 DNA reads TGTGCCAGCACCCTGGCCGGGACAGGGGAGGAGACCCAGTACTTC. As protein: CASTLAGTGEETQYF.

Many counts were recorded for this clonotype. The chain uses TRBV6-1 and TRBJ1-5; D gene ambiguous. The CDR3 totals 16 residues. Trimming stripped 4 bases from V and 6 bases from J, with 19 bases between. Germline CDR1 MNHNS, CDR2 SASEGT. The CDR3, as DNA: TGTGCCAGCAGTGTGCGTGGTGGAGCCTTTCCTCAGCCCCAGCATTTT. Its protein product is CASSVRGGAFPQPQHF.

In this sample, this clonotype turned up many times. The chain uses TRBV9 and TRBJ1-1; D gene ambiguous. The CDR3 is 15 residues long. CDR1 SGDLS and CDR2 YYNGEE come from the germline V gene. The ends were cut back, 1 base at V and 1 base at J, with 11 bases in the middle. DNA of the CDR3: TGTGCCAGCAGCGTATTCGAGCAGGCGAACACTGAAGCTTTCTTT. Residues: CASSVFEQANTEAFF.

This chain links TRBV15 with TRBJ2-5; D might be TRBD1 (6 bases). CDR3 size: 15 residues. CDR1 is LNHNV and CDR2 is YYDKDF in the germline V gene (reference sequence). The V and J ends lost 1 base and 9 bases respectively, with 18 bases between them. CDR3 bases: TGTGCCACCAGCAGAGGAGGGGCAGGGGTCCAGCCCCAGTACTTC. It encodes CATSRGGAGVQPQYF.

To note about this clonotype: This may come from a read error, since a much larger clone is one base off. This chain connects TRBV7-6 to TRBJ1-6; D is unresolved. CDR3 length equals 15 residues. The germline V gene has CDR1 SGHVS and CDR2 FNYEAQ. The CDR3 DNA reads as TGTGCCAGCAGGAGAAGACGGACGTATATTTCACCCCTCCACTTT. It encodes CASRRRRTYISPLHF.

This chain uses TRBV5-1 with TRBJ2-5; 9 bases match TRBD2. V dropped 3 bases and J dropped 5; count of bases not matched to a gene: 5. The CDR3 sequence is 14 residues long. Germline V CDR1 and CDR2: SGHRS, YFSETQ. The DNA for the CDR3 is TGCGCCAGCAGCTACGGGACTAGCTGGGAGACCCAGTACTTC. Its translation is CASSYGTSWETQYF.

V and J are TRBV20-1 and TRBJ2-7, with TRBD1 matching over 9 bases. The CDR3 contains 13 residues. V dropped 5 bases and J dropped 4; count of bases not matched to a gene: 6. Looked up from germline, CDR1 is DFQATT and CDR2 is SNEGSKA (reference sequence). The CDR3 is CSASGTGRYEQYF. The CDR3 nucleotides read TGCAGTGCTTCCGGGACAGGGCGATACGAGCAGTACTTC.

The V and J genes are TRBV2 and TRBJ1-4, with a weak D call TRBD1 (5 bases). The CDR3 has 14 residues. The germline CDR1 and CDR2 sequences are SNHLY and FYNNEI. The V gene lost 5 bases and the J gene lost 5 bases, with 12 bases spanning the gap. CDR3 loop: CASSFGGSNEKLFF. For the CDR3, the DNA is TGTGCCAGCAGTTTCGGGGGGTCGAATGAAAAACTGTTTTTT.